Each of the 12 T cell receptor beta chains below was sequenced from the same sample in a study of molecular identifiers for immune sequencing clone quantification. TCRdb reprocessed the PCR reads via MiXCR and lists one record per CDR3 protein. The sample consists of some 680,000 distinct CDR3 sequences, 25% of them appearing once. Specimen: naive CD8+ T cells from blood, with Jurkat cell RNA spiked in. Indicated subset: FACS-sorted CD8+CD4-CCR7+CD45RA+ naive T cells. The receptor set was obtained from a human donor in good health. Some libraries in this study had Jurkat cell RNA spiked in.

This clonotype appeared many times. The chain carries TRBV7-9 and TRBJ2-7; the D gene is possibly TRBD2 (5 bases). The CDR3 runs 14 residues. Germline assignment: CDR1 SEHNR and CDR2 FQNEAQ (reference sequence). Between the trimmed V and J ends, which lost 1 base and 5 bases, there was a span of 12 bases. The CDR3: CASSLVASPNEQYF. The CDR3 coding sequence is TGTGCCAGCAGCTTAGTGGCTAGCCCCAACGAGCAGTACTTC.

V gene TRBV7-2 combines with J gene TRBJ2-5; unclear D gene. The CDR3 has 14 residues. Germline loops: CDR1 SGHTA, CDR2 FQGNSA. Trimming removed 1 base from V and 5 bases from J, with 11 bases in between. This CDR3 is CASSLDPGSETQYF. In nucleotides, the CDR3 is TGTGCCAGCAGCTTAGATCCAGGTTCGGAGACCCAGTACTTC.

This clonotype was seen repeatedly, ten times or more. The chain has TRBV27 and TRBJ1-3; no definite D call. V gave up 6 bases and J gave up 1 base, with 10 bases separating them. In germline, CDR1 is MNHEY, CDR2 SMNVEV (reference sequence). The CDR3 runs 14 residues. Written as DNA, the CDR3 is TGTGCCAGCAGCTTAGGAGGTTCTGGAAACACCATATATTTT. Amino acid sequence: CASSLGGSGNTIYF.

As concerns this clonotype: A read error is possible here, since a much larger clone lies one base away. This chain joins TRBV28 and TRBJ1-5; no reliable D call. This CDR3 has 14 amino acids. Germline-derived CDR1 and CDR2 are MDHEN and SYDVKM. V was clipped by 7 bases and J by 3 bases, with 13 bases between them. Written as DNA, the CDR3 is TGTGCCAGCAAAGGACCGGGATACAATCAGCCCCAGCATTTT. It encodes CASKGPGYNQPQHF.

Regarding this clonotype: A much larger clone differs by one base, so this may be a read error. This chain links TRBV11-2 with TRBJ2-3, with no clear D. This CDR3 contains 17 residues. Looked up from germline, CDR1 is SGHAT and CDR2 is FQNNGV. The CDR3: CVSSLPRPKPGTDTQYF. For the CDR3, the DNA is TGTGTCAGCAGCTTACCCCGCCCGAAACCAGGCACAGATACGCAGTATTTT. Full variable domain (rest looked up from reference TRBV11-2 and TRBJ2-3): EAGVAQSPRYKIIEKRQSVAFWCNPISGHATLYWYQQILGQGPKLLIQFQNNGVVDDSQLPKDRFSAERLKGVDSTLKIQPAKLEDSAVYLCVSSLPRPKPGTDTQYFGPGTRLTVL.

In nucleotides, the CDR3 is TGCGCCAGCAGCCAAGATCTGGCGGGTACGGCCTACGAGCAGTACTTC. Residues: CASSQDLAGTAYEQYF. The J gene is TRBJ2-7, the V gene TRBV4-3; a possible D gene is TRBD2 (5 bases). V gave up 0 bases and J gave up 2 bases, with 14 bases separating them. Germline V gene data show CDR1 as LGHNA and CDR2 as YSLEER. The CDR3 is made up of 16 amino acids.

This clonotype came up many times. The genes are TRBV10-3 and TRBJ1-1; 8 nucleotides match TRBD1. Germline CDR1 is ENHRY and CDR2 is SYGVKD. This CDR3 comprises 17 residues. With V trimmed by 3 bases and J by 3 bases, 12 bases remained unmatched. CDR3 nucleotide sequence: TGTGCCATCAGTGAAAATTCCCCAGGGGGCTCGGACACTGAAGCTTTCTTT. Its protein product is CAISENSPGGSDTEAFF.

This clonotype was counted many times. This chain uses TRBV27 with TRBJ2-7; 8 positions match TRBD1. J was trimmed by 7 bases and V by 6 bases; bases with no gene match: 11. Germline loops: CDR1 MNHEY, CDR2 SMNVEV (reference sequence). The CDR3 is 14 residues long. Here the CDR3 DNA reads TGTGCCAGCAGATTCGTCCAGGGGGCTGGTGAGCAGTACTTC. This sequence encodes CASRFVQGAGEQYF.

This clonotype was recorded at least ten times. The rearrangement joins TRBV6-1 to TRBJ2-7; TRBD2 might be the D (6 bases). Germline assignment: CDR1 MNHNS and CDR2 SASEGT. Trimming cost V 1 base and J 6 bases, with 13 bases left between them. This CDR3 is built from 14 residues. CDR3 sequence reads: CASSEVWGESEQYF. The CDR3, as DNA: TGTGCCAGCAGTGAAGTGTGGGGGGAGAGCGAGCAGTACTTC.

The gene calls are TRBV19 and TRBJ2-3; 8 bases match TRBD1. V dropped 3 bases and J dropped 2; count of bases not matched to a gene: 4. Germline V gene sequence: CDR1 LNHDA, CDR2 SQIVND (reference sequence). This CDR3 is 15 amino acids long. The CDR3 nucleotides read TGTGCCAGTAGTATCGGACAGGGTTTCACAGATACGCAGTATTTT. Translated, it gives CASSIGQGFTDTQYF.

This clonotype was observed at least ten times. The chain recombines TRBV9 with TRBJ1-1; tentative D call: TRBD1 (5 bases). The CDR3 runs 16 residues. The V end was cut by 4 bases, the J end by 0 bases, with 16 bases between. CDR1 is SGDLS and CDR2 is YYNGEE in the germline V gene. As DNA, the CDR3 is TGTGCCAGCAGCCTAGGGACGTACTCCATGAACACTGAAGCTTTCTTT. Its translation is CASSLGTYSMNTEAFF.

This clonotype was counted ten times or more. V usage is TRBV2 and J usage is TRBJ2-3, with D uncertain. V lost 3 bases and J 6 bases, leaving 10 bases between the germline ends. Germline lookup yields CDR1 SNHLY and CDR2 FYNNEI. This CDR3 is 13 amino acids long. The CDR3 protein is CASSETARDTQYF. The CDR3 DNA is TGTGCCAGCAGTGAGACGGCACGGGATACGCAGTATTTT.